Detailed here is one T cell receptor beta chain. The antigen remains undetermined. The sample comes from a study of shared clonotypes between healthy human individuals. Findings and limits, study-wide: Having only a few donors restricted how much genetic and exposure-history diversity was captured. Among several donors, roughly 5.4% of naive CD4 clonotypes were found in common.

Germline V gene data show CDR1 as LGHNA and CDR2 as YNFKEQ. The CDR3 runs to 17 residues. Trimming at V came to 0 bases and at J to 7 bases, leaving 8 bases not matched to a gene. Clones were sequenced by immunoSEQ multiplex PCR, and TCRdb holds only the in-frame ones, with some missing. Among 550,000 to 800,000 clones, 74% were seen once, and the ten largest hold approximately 1.8%. The chain combines TRBV4-2 with TRBJ2-1, with 11 bases aligning to TRBD2. This sequence was found in a woman aged 30 to 39 in good health. The sequencing sample was made of memory CD4+ T cells sorted from blood. Documented subset: CD45RA-negative fraction. CDR3 coding DNA: TGTGCCAGCAGCCAAGATGGTACTAGCGGGAGAGGGAATGAGCAGTTCTTC. Protein product: CASSQDGTSGRGNEQFF.